This paragraph covers one TCR beta chain sequence. V lost 7 bases and J lost 4, with 14 bases in between. The CDR3 sequence is 13 residues long. From germline, CDR1 is SGHRS and CDR2 YFSETQ. Repertoires were generated with immunoSEQ multiplex PCR, while TCRdb's copy carries only in-frame clones and drops some. This sample yields about 280,000 clones, of which around 87% are seen a single time; about 3.5% belongs to the top ten. As for treatment: some 20 received Ad26.COV2.S at low or high dose, single or two shots; roughly five received placebo; per-sample allocation not given. Sampling was done on day 63 after the first vaccine or placebo injection. In Boston, an adult donor aged 18-55 years took part. The sample is drawn from a study of Ad26.COV2.S vaccination and SARS-CoV-2 variants. Study summary: Trial arm assignment for the donor was COV1001 Ad26.COV2.S. The authors gave Ad26.COV2.S intramuscularly, either once or twice 56 days apart.

The material sequenced was peripheral blood, taken in a trial of Ad26.COV2.S vaccine versus placebo. The chain employs TRBV5-1 and TRBJ2-5; tentatively, D is TRBD1 or TRBD2 (5 bases each). The receptor was isolated from a person aged 18-65 years who received the Ad26.COV2.S COVID-19 vaccine or a placebo. CDR3 coding DNA: TGCGCCAGCCGGCGTTTTGGGGGAGAGACCCAGTACTTC. Its protein is CASRRFGGETQYF.